This entry describes one T cell receptor (beta chain). Antigen unknown. The data were taken from a study of neoadjuvant anti-PD-1 for oral cavity cancer. Background on the study: Around day 43, patients without progression received a fourth nivolumab dose before surgery. Overall study results and limits: Post-treatment tumors with larger preexisting clones showed more shrinkage.

Germline-derived CDR1 and CDR2 are SGHTA and FQGNSA. V lost 4 bases, J lost 1 base, and 8 bases stayed unmatched. CDR3 length: 16 amino acids. The time point is: after neoadjuvant nivolumab, at surgical resection. Data came from immunoSEQ multiplex PCR; TCRdb stores just in-frame clones and leaves some out. The table shows approximately 15,000 clones, with around 40% occurring only once. The sample consisted of tumor tissue, taken after nivolumab (anti-PD-1) treatment. The V and J genes are TRBV7-2 and TRBJ2-5, with 8 bases matching TRBD2. This TCR was recovered from a person between 40 and 80 years old with oral cavity squamous cell carcinoma. The CDR3 nucleotides are TGTGCCAGCAGCTCCACCACTAGCGGCCGCCAAGAGACCCAGTACTTC. Translation gives CASSSTTSGRQETQYF.